These T cell receptor beta chains were read from a single sample in a study of T cells in Graves' hyperthyroidism and ophthalmopathy. One entry per CDR3 protein, called by TCRdb with MiXCR from the multiplex PCR reads. The table lists 700,000 or so distinct CDR3 sequences, 16% of them singletons. Specimen: blood. The receptors originated from a man in his late teens or twenties with Graves' hyperthyroidism. CDR3s include the opening cysteine and the closing phenylalanine or tryptophan. D genes are given only for firm matches. Some rows have no size entry. The others give once, few or many, or a class for an expanded clone.

TRBD1	TRBV5-1	NA	TRBJ2-2	CASRRGHGTGELFF	TGCGCCAGCCGCAGGGGGCATGGCACCGGGGAGCTGTTTTTT
NA	TRBV4-2	few	TRBJ2-3	CASSPLAGQGTDTQYF	TGTGCCAGCAGCCCCCTAGCGGGACAGGGCACAGATACGCAGTATTTT
NA	TRBV28	few	TRBJ1-4	CASSLFRDPTNEKLFF	TGTGCCAGCAGTTTATTCCGAGACCCAACTAATGAAAAACTGTTTTTT
TRBD2	TRBV11-2	many	TRBJ2-1	CASSFLAGVRNEQFF	TGTGCCAGCAGCTTCCTAGCGGGAGTTCGGAATGAGCAGTTCTTC
NA	TRBV20-1	NA	TRBJ1-1	CSAYRVPEAFF	TGCAGTGCTTACAGGGTCCCTGAAGCTTTCTTT
NA	TRBV28	few	TRBJ2-7	CASTTPTVTYEQYF	TGTGCCAGCACGACCCCAACAGTCACCTACGAGCAGTACTTC
NA	TRBV20-1	once	TRBJ2-7	CSARETGRGGRVSYEQYF	TGCAGTGCTAGAGAGACAGGGAGGGGCGGGAGAGTATCCTACGAGCAGTACTTC
TRBD1	TRBV24-1	many	TRBJ2-5	CATSAGPYRGAETQYF	TGTGCCACCAGTGCTGGCCCCTACAGGGGTGCGGAGACCCAGTACTTC
NA	TRBV6-1	many	TRBJ1-1	CAVPTRTQAFF	TGTGCCGTCCCCACCCGAACACAAGCTTTCTTT
TRBD1	TRBV9	NA	TRBJ2-1	CASGRGGTGHNEQFF	TGTGCCAGTGGCCGTGGGGGGACAGGGCACAATGAGCAGTTCTTC
TRBD2	TRBV9	many	TRBJ2-1	CASSVDYSGSSYNEQFF	TGTGCCAGCAGCGTGGATTATAGCGGGAGCTCCTACAATGAGCAGTTCTTC
NA	TRBV15	NA	TRBJ1-1	CATSREGGENTEAFF	TGTGCCACCAGCAGAGAGGGTGGGGAGAACACTGAAGCTTTCTTT
NA	TRBV7-8	NA	TRBJ2-1	CASKELQNEQFF	TGTGCCAGCAAGGAGTTACAAAATGAGCAGTTCTTC
NA	TRBV6-1	few	TRBJ1-1	CASSPHSMNTEAFF	TGTGCCAGCAGTCCTCACTCCATGAACACTGAAGCTTTCTTT
NA	TRBV3-1	few	TRBJ2-7	CASSQEGGFYEQYF	TGTGCCAGCAGCCAAGAGGGGGGATTCTACGAGCAGTACTTC
NA	TRBV6-1	many	TRBJ2-3	CASRQPSTDTQYF	TGTGCCAGCAGGCAGCCTAGCACAGATACGCAGTATTTT
NA	TRBV9	NA	TRBJ2-3	CASSVDDTQYF	TGTGCCAGCAGCGTAGATGATACGCAGTATTTT
NA	TRBV30	many	TRBJ1-5	CAWSASPDSYSNQPQHF	TGTGCCTGGAGTGCCTCCCCCGATTCTTATAGCAATCAGCCCCAGCATTTT
NA	TRBV7-9	many	TRBJ1-2	CASGYGYTF	TGTGCCAGCGGCTATGGCTACACCTTC
TRBD1	TRBV6-2/TRBV6-3	NA	TRBJ1-3	CARPNRGRGPISGNTIYF	TGTGCCAGGCCCAACAGGGGACGAGGTCCAATCTCTGGAAACACCATATATTTT
NA	TRBV27	few	TRBJ2-1	CASSLPPGSLTYNEQFF	TGTGCCAGCAGTCTACCCCCGGGCAGCCTTACCTACAATGAGCAGTTCTTC
NA	TRBV27	many	TRBJ2-1	CASSLWSSRAPHNEQFF	TGTGCCAGCAGTTTATGGTCTAGCAGGGCCCCCCACAATGAGCAGTTCTTC
NA	TRBV9	NA	TRBJ2-1	CASSVEGGGPFNEQFF	TGTGCCAGCAGCGTAGAAGGGGGAGGGCCATTCAATGAGCAGTTCTTC
NA	TRBV6-1	NA	TRBJ2-2	CASLGAGDTGELFF	TGTGCCAGTCTGGGGGCAGGGGACACCGGGGAGCTGTTTTTT
NA	TRBV2	many	TRBJ2-5	CASSVSGQETQYF	TGTGCCAGCAGTGTTAGCGGTCAAGAGACCCAGTACTTC
NA	TRBV6-1	few	TRBJ2-7	CASSPTLEAYEQYF	TGTGCCAGCAGCCCTACTCTAGAGGCCTACGAGCAGTACTTC
NA	TRBV20-1	NA	TRBJ2-1	CSARPAGPYNEQFF	TGCAGTGCTAGACCGGCGGGACCCTACAATGAGCAGTTCTTC
NA	TRBV7-6	many	TRBJ1-1	CASSLGGPGTEAFF	TGTGCCAGCAGCTTAGGGGGCCCAGGCACTGAAGCTTTCTTT
NA	TRBV27	many	TRBJ2-3	CASSPRPSADTQYF	TGTGCCAGCAGTCCCCGCCCGAGCGCAGATACGCAGTATTTT
NA	TRBV11-3	NA	TRBJ1-1	CASSTREGNEAFF	TGTGCCAGCAGCACCCGGGAAGGGAATGAAGCTTTCTTT
NA	TRBV19	NA	TRBJ1-4	CASSTGQRNEKLFF	TGTGCCAGTAGTACCGGACAGAGGAATGAAAAACTGTTTTTT
TRBD1	TRBV2	NA	TRBJ2-7	CASSPRTGFVEQYF	TGTGCCAGCAGTCCCCGGACAGGGTTCGTCGAGCAGTACTTC
TRBD2	TRBV2	NA	TRBJ2-3	CASRTSGRAEDTQYF	TGTGCCAGCAGGACTAGCGGGAGGGCGGAGGATACGCAGTATTTT
NA	TRBV29-1	NA	TRBJ2-5	CSVESRGSETQYF	TGCAGCGTTGAGTCCAGGGGCAGCGAGACCCAGTACTTC
NA	TRBV9	NA	TRBJ1-6	CASSAQGIKSPLHF	TGTGCCAGCAGCGCCCAGGGGATAAAATCACCCCTCCACTTT
NA	TRBV12-3/TRBV12-4	many	TRBJ2-1	CASSLGGAHNEQFF	TGTGCCAGCAGTTTAGGGGGCGCCCACAATGAGCAGTTCTTC
NA	TRBV9	NA	TRBJ2-1	CASSVGAPGNNEQFF	TGTGCCAGCAGCGTAGGTGCACCTGGGAACAATGAGCAGTTCTTC
NA	TRBV27	NA	TRBJ1-2	CASSLFPAGAGYTF	TGTGCCAGCAGTTTATTTCCGGCAGGGGCTGGCTACACCTTC
NA	TRBV14	NA	TRBJ1-1	CASSEDSHYTEAFF	TGTGCCAGCAGCGAGGACAGCCACTATACTGAAGCTTTCTTT
NA	TRBV7-8	NA	TRBJ2-2	CASSSRGGNTGELFF	TGTGCCAGCAGCTCAAGAGGGGGGAACACCGGGGAGCTGTTTTTT
NA	TRBV28	many	TRBJ1-1	CASSLRSLGSLNTEAFF	TGTGCCAGCAGTTTAAGGTCTCTGGGATCACTTAACACTGAAGCTTTCTTT
TRBD1	TRBV5-1	NA	TRBJ2-1	CASSPPRDSSYNEQFF	TGCGCCAGCAGCCCCCCCCGGGACAGCTCCTACAATGAGCAGTTCTTC
TRBD1	TRBV24-1	many	TRBJ2-1	CATSDGDSLKDNEQFF	TGTGCCACCAGTGATGGGGACAGCCTAAAAGACAATGAGCAGTTCTTC
TRBD2	TRBV7-9	NA	TRBJ2-5	CASSLMVAGGLGETQYF	TGTGCCAGCAGCTTAATGGTCGCGGGAGGGCTTGGAGAGACCCAGTACTTC
TRBD1	TRBV7-9	NA	TRBJ2-7	CASSPPIQGQGAHEQYF	TGTGCCAGCAGCCCACCTATCCAGGGACAGGGGGCCCACGAGCAGTACTTC
NA	TRBV10-2	NA	TRBJ1-2	CASSPTRTPRLYGYTF	TGCGCCAGCAGCCCCACTCGGACACCTCGCCTCTATGGCTACACCTTC
TRBD1	TRBV6-1	NA	TRBJ2-1	CASSVDRANYNEQFF	TGTGCCAGCAGTGTTGACAGGGCGAACTACAATGAGCAGTTCTTC
NA	TRBV30	many	TRBJ2-7	CAAHNSYEQYF	TGTGCGGCCCACAACTCCTACGAGCAGTACTTC
NA	TRBV2	many	TRBJ2-7	CASRDRGPYEQYF	TGTGCCAGCAGGGATCGCGGCCCTTACGAGCAGTACTTC
TRBD1	TRBV10-2	NA	TRBJ1-2	CASSRGQDPNYGYTF	TGCGCCAGCAGCCGAGGACAGGACCCTAACTATGGCTACACCTTC
NA	TRBV29-1	many	TRBJ2-7	CSVGTTVQYF	TGCAGCGTCGGTACGACCGTGCAGTACTTC
NA	TRBV4-2	NA	TRBJ2-1	CASTDTWRQNYNEQFF	TGTGCCAGCACCGACACGTGGCGGCAGAACTACAATGAGCAGTTCTTC
TRBD1	TRBV10-1	NA	TRBJ1-6	CASNQRDRGVSPLHF	TGCGCCAGCAATCAGCGGGACAGGGGGGTTTCACCCCTCCACTTT
TRBD2	TRBV6-1	many	TRBJ2-1	CASSFPPGTSGRLSSYNEQFF	TGTGCCAGCAGTTTCCCTCCGGGGACTAGCGGGCGGTTGAGCTCCTACAATGAGCAGTTCTTC